The 25 T cell receptor beta chains below come from one sample, sequenced in a study of shared clonotypes between healthy human individuals. Some clones are missing from TCRdb's copy, which holds only in-frame ones; the method was immunoSEQ multiplex PCR. The data hold about a million clones, with around 74% observed a single time. The specimen was memory CD4+ T cells sorted from blood. Subset meaning: CD45RA-negative fraction. The receptors derive from a man younger than 30 in good health.

V gene TRBV25-1 combines with J gene TRBJ1-1, with TRBD1 as a possible D gene (5 bases). V shed 6 bases and J shed 0 bases, with 17 bases lying between them. Germline loops: CDR1 MGHDK, CDR2 SYGVNS. CDR3 length equals 16 residues. For the CDR3, the DNA is TGTGCCAGCAGCTCCTCGGGACGAAAGATGAACACTGAAGCTTTCTTT. Translated: CASSSSGRKMNTEAFF. Filled out from reference TRBV25-1 and TRBJ1-1, the complete variable domain reads EADIYQTPRYLVIGTGKKITLECSQTMGHDKMYWYQQDPGMELHLIHYSYGVNSTEKGDLSSESTVSRIRTEHFPLTLESARPSHTSQYLCASSSSGRKMNTEAFFGQGTRLTVV.

CDR3 DNA: TGCAGCGTTGAAGGGGGACAGGGGCGGTACGAGCAGTACTTC. It specifies CSVEGGQGRYEQYF. The V call is TRBV29-1, the J call TRBJ2-7; 10 nucleotides match TRBD1. CDR3 size: 14 residues. After removal of 1 base from V and 4 bases from J, the junction contained 4 bases not matched to a gene. The germline gives CDR1 SQVTM, CDR2 ANQGSEA.

With regard to this clone: An end of the junction differs from the germline gene, which may be a read error. The chain is built from TRBV7-7 and TRBJ1-5, with D perhaps matching TRBD1 (5 bases). CDR1 and CDR2 (germline): SSHAT, FNYEAQ (reference sequence). The CDR3 spans 16 residues. This CDR3 is CASNSLGQGGNQPQHF. Here the CDR3 DNA reads TGTGCTAGCAACAGTCTAGGGCAGGGAGGTAATCAGCCCCAGCATTTT.

The V call is TRBV18, the J call TRBJ2-7; D is uncertain. Germline V gene data show CDR1 as KGHSH and CDR2 as LQKENI. The CDR3 consists of 14 residues. Deletions cut 6 bases from V and 0 bases from J, with 12 bases between. CDR3 in DNA: TGTGCCAGCTCCCCCAAGTTGAACTCCTACGAGCAGTACTTC. It codes for CASSPKLNSYEQYF.

The chain combines TRBV19 with TRBJ2-7; a possible D gene is TRBD2 (6 bases). The CDR3 has 15 residues. V was clipped by 1 base and J by 6 bases, with 16 bases between them. Germline CDR1 LNHDA, CDR2 SQIVND (reference sequence). This CDR3 is CASSIGPGTAGEQYF. The CDR3 DNA reads as TGTGCCAGTAGTATAGGGCCCGGAACAGCGGGCGAGCAGTACTTC. Using reference TRBV19 and TRBJ2-7 for the parts outside the CDR3, the full variable domain is DGGITQSPKYLFRKEGQNVTLSCEQNLNHDAMYWYRQDPGQGLRLIYYSQIVNDFQKGDIAEGYSVSREKKESFPLTVTSAQKNPTAFYLCASSIGPGTAGEQYFGPGTRLTVT.

Here the CDR3 DNA reads TGCAGAACCGGGGGGGGTTTGGCTTTCTTT. This codes for CRTGGGLAFF. The V call is TRBV20-1, the J call TRBJ1-1, with a possible D match to TRBD1 (5 bases). This CDR3 has 10 amino acids. Germline V gives CDR1 DFQATT, CDR2 SNEGSKA (reference sequence).

The genes are TRBV5-1 and TRBJ2-7; D gene ambiguous. CDR3 size: 17 residues. Trimming pared 0 bases from V and 2 bases from J, leaving 18 bases between. CDR1 SGHRS and CDR2 YFSETQ come from the germline V gene. DNA for the CDR3: TGCGCCAGCAGCTTGGGTCTCTGGGCAGGTAAGGCCTACGAGCAGTACTTC. This encodes CASSLGLWAGKAYEQYF. The whole variable domain, filled in from reference TRBV5-1 and TRBJ2-7, reads KAGVTQTPRYLIKTRGQQVTLSCSPISGHRSVSWYQQTPGQGLQFLFEYFSETQRNKGNFPGRFSGRQFSNSRSEMNVSTLELGDSALYLCASSLGLWAGKAYEQYFGPGTRLTVT.

This chain uses TRBV2 with TRBJ2-2; 9 bases are shared with TRBD1. Germline V lookup: CDR1 SNHLY, CDR2 FYNNEI. V shed 8 bases, J shed 9 bases, and the junction held 10 bases outside the gene matches. The CDR3 is made up of 14 amino acids. CDR3 sequence reads: CASATGGYERELFF. Here the CDR3 DNA reads TGTGCCAGCGCGACAGGGGGTTACGAGCGGGAGCTGTTTTTT.

This chain joins TRBV27 and TRBJ2-5; TRBD1 aligns across 9 bases. CDR1 is MNHEY, CDR2 SMNVEV, per germline (reference sequence). The CDR3 is 13 residues long. J was trimmed by 3 bases and V by 7 bases; bases with no gene match: 3. The CDR3 nucleotides are TGTGCCAGCACCGGGACAGGGAAAGAGACCCAGTACTTC. As protein: CASTGTGKETQYF.

The V and J genes are TRBV10-3 and TRBJ1-6, with a tentative D call TRBD1 (5 bases). Trimming pared 6 bases from V and 6 bases from J, leaving 15 bases between. Germline V lookup: CDR1 ENHRY, CDR2 SYGVKD. This CDR3 region has 15 residues. The DNA for the CDR3 is TGTGCCATCAGCTCCGGGAATCAGGGTAATTCACCCCTCCACTTT. It encodes CAISSGNQGNSPLHF.

V usage is TRBV4-1 and J usage is TRBJ1-5; TRBD1 is a possible D gene (6 bases). Trimming cost V 2 bases and J 1 base, with 24 bases left between them. The CDR3 totals 20 residues. Per the germline V gene, CDR1 is MGHRA and CDR2 is YSYEKL. Here the CDR3 reads CASSQTPGQPFGGSNQPQHF. CDR3 DNA: TGCGCCAGCAGCCAAACCCCCGGACAGCCCTTCGGGGGGAGCAATCAGCCCCAGCATTTT.

The J gene is TRBJ1-2, the V gene TRBV6-5, with D unresolved. The germline CDR1 and CDR2 sequences are MNHEY and SVGAGI. CDR3 length equals 13 residues. V was pared by 2 bases and J by 1 base, with 5 bases between. Here the CDR3 reads CASSYRVNYGYTF. CDR3 DNA: TGTGCCAGCAGTTACAGGGTTAACTATGGCTACACCTTC.

This chain links TRBV7-8 with TRBJ2-2; 9 bases align to TRBD2. CDR1 is SGHVS, CDR2 FQNEAQ, per germline. The ends lost 5 bases at V and 0 bases at J; junction bases unmatched: 7. This CDR3 region has 17 residues. CDR3 DNA: TGTGCCAGCAGCCCGACAGGGACTAGCCCGAACACCGGGGAGCTGTTTTTT. Residues: CASSPTGTSPNTGELFF. Based on the CDR3 plus reference TRBV7-8 and TRBJ2-2, the full variable domain is GAGVSQSPRYKVAKRGQDVALRCDPISGHVSLFWYQQALGQGPEFLTYFQNEAQLDKSGLPSDRFFAERPEGSVSTLKIQRTQQEDSAVYLCASSPTGTSPNTGELFFGEGSRLTVL.

The V gene is TRBV4-1, the J gene TRBJ1-6, with D tentatively TRBD1 (5 bases). V was cut by 0 bases and J by 0 bases, with 9 bases left in between. From germline, CDR1 is MGHRA and CDR2 YSYEKL. There are 17 residues in the CDR3. CDR3 nucleotide sequence: TGCGCCAGCAGCCAAGATGGGGGTAGCTCCTATAATTCACCCCTCCACTTT. Protein sequence: CASSQDGGSSYNSPLHF.

The V and J genes are TRBV6-6 and TRBJ1-1; 7 bases agree with TRBD1. The length of the CDR3 is 13 residues. Germline lookup yields CDR1 MNHNY and CDR2 SVGAGI (reference sequence). V was clipped by 4 bases and J by 6 bases; unmatched bases: 5. The CDR3 DNA sequence: TGTGCCAGCAGTTCCAACAGGGGTCCTGAAGCTTTCTTT. Translating gives CASSSNRGPEAFF.

A note on this clone: A read error may explain this, as a much larger clone is one base away. Within the sample, other DNA sequences also encode this same CDR3. The chain couples TRBV5-1 to TRBJ1-3, with D unclear. This CDR3 has 13 amino acids. The V gene lost 4 bases and the J gene lost 1 base, with 6 bases spanning the gap. CDR1 SGHRS and CDR2 YFSETQ come from the germline V gene. The CDR3 DNA sequence: TGCGCCAGCAGCCCGGAGTCTGGAAACACCATATATTTT. It is translated as CASSPESGNTIYF.

CDR3 sequence: CASKASLDTNSPLHF. The CDR3 nucleotides read TGTGCCAGCAAGGCCAGCCTAGATACGAATTCACCCCTCCACTTT. V is TRBV7-2 and J is TRBJ1-6, with D hard to call. The CDR3 is 15 amino acids. Trimming stripped 7 bases from V and 7 bases from J, with 17 bases between. Germline V CDR1 and CDR2: SGHTA, FQGNSA.

The rearrangement joins TRBV10-2 to TRBJ2-7, with D unresolved. The germline CDR1 and CDR2 sequences are WSHSY and SAAADI. Between the trimmed V and J ends, which lost 0 bases and 2 bases, there was a span of 8 bases. The CDR3 runs 14 residues. The CDR3 loop reads CASSESHGTYEQYF. CDR3 coding DNA: TGCGCCAGCAGTGAGTCCCATGGAACCTACGAGCAGTACTTC.

Regarding this clone: This could be a read error, since a much larger clone is one nucleotide away. This chain links TRBV5-4 with TRBJ2-5; 7 nucleotides line up with TRBD1. The V gene end was trimmed by 2 bases and the J gene end by 2 bases; junction bases not matched to a gene: 3. Germline V gene lookup returns CDR1 SGHNT and CDR2 YYREEE (reference sequence). There are 14 residues in the CDR3. The CDR3, as DNA: TGTGCCAGCAGCTTTGGCAGGGGGCAAGAGACCCAGTACTTC. It encodes CASSFGRGQETQYF.

This clone was counted between two and nine times. V gene TRBV6-1 combines with J gene TRBJ1-2; a possible D gene is TRBD1 (6 bases). The germline V and J ends were trimmed by 0 bases and 5 bases, with 28 bases remaining between them. The CDR3 has 20 amino acids. CDR1 is MNHNS and CDR2 is SASEGT in the germline V gene. The CDR3 DNA reads as TGTGCCAGCAGTGAAGCGGTGGCCCGAATCAGGGGCGATTCAGGGTATGGCTACACCTTC. Its protein is CASSEAVARIRGDSGYGYTF.

The rearrangement uses TRBV4-2 and TRBJ2-1; 9 bases match TRBD2. V lost 1 base to trimming and J lost 5 bases; unmatched junction nucleotides: 9. CDR3 length: 17 residues. In germline, CDR1 is LGHNA, CDR2 YNFKEQ. The CDR3 DNA is TGTGCCAGCAGCCAAGTCGGGGCGGGAGGGCCGGACAATGAGCAGTTCTTC. It encodes CASSQVGAGGPDNEQFF.

This chain's CDR3 is CASSEGPTGPYGYTF. For the CDR3, the DNA is TGTGCCAGCAGTGAAGGCCCTACAGGGCCCTATGGCTACACCTTC. The V gene is TRBV6-1, the J gene TRBJ1-2; D is possibly TRBD1 (6 bases). V lost 1 base and J lost 4, with 13 bases in between. The CDR3 contains 15 residues. Germline V CDR1 and CDR2: MNHNS, SASEGT.

V is TRBV11-2 and J is TRBJ2-2; D gene unclear. This CDR3 has 15 amino acids. Germline CDR1 reads SGHAT; CDR2 reads FQNNGV. Trimming took off 1 base at V and 2 bases at J, with 8 bases between the two ends. CDR3 coding DNA: TGTGCCAGCAGCTTAGTTGGCCTAAACACCGGGGAGCTGTTTTTT. Encoded protein: CASSLVGLNTGELFF.

This sequence joins TRBV18 and TRBJ2-2; TRBD1 agrees at 7 bases. J gave up 4 bases and V 6 bases, and 11 bases lay outside the gene matches. The CDR3 is 16 amino acids. Per the germline V gene, CDR1 is KGHSH and CDR2 is LQKENI. The CDR3 DNA follows: TGTGCCAGCTCTTCAAGACAGGGAGAGAGCACCGGGGAGCTGTTTTTT. This gives the protein CASSSRQGESTGELFF.

The chain is built from TRBV30 and TRBJ1-4; 10 bases map to TRBD1. The junction had 4 bases not matched to a gene; V was cut back by 1 base and J by 5 bases. The CDR3 is 15 residues long. Germline V gene sequence: CDR1 GTSNPN, CDR2 SVGIG (reference sequence). The CDR3 here is CAWSAEGQGNEKLFF. CDR3 sequence (DNA): TGTGCCTGGAGTGCCGAGGGACAGGGGAATGAAAAACTGTTTTTT.